Listed below are T cell receptor beta chains from one sample, sequenced in a study of human T cells and chemical hapten exposure. From the RACE reads, TCRdb called clonotypes with MiXCR, one entry per CDR3 protein. The data contain about 47,000 distinct CDR3 sequences, nearly 4.5% of them singletons. The source material was whole blood. The receptor source for this set is a human donor in good health. Some clones in this sample may be carry-over from other donors' samples. Both conserved end residues are part of each CDR3. A D gene is named only where the DNA matches it firmly. Not every row has a clone size; where given, it reads once, few, many or a size class.

V gene: TRBV2; clone size: many; D gene: NA; J gene: TRBJ1-1; CDR3 DNA: TGTGCCAGCAGTGTCAGGGCGGAGGCTTTCTTT; CDR3 protein: CASSVRAEAFF
V gene: TRBV19; clone size: few; D gene: NA; J gene: TRBJ2-2; CDR3 DNA: TGTGCCAGTACGTATCAAGGAGTCACCGGGGAGCTGTTTTTT; CDR3 protein: CASTYQGVTGELFF
V gene: TRBV7-8; clone size: many; D gene: NA; J gene: TRBJ1-4; CDR3 DNA: TGTGCCAGCAGTTCACCCCTGCCGGAGTTAAATGAAAAACTGTTTTTT; CDR3 protein: CASSSPLPELNEKLFF
V gene: TRBV7-3; clone size: many; D gene: TRBD2; J gene: TRBJ2-2; CDR3 DNA: TGTGCCAGCAGCTTAGGGACTATTCACACCGGGGAGCTGTTTTTT; CDR3 protein: CASSLGTIHTGELFF
V gene: TRBV6-2/TRBV6-3; clone size: many; D gene: NA; J gene: TRBJ2-1; CDR3 DNA: TGTGCCAGTTCTAGTCCCTCTAGAGGGGACAATGAGCAGTTCTTC; CDR3 protein: CASSSPSRGDNEQFF
V gene: TRBV12-3/TRBV12-4; clone size: many; D gene: TRBD1; J gene: TRBJ1-1; CDR3 DNA: TGTGCCAGCACCGTTTGGCCCGGGACAGCTTTTGGTGAAGCTTTCTTT; CDR3 protein: CASTVWPGTAFGEAFF
V gene: TRBV2; clone size: few; D gene: TRBD2; J gene: TRBJ2-3; CDR3 DNA: TGTGCCAGCAGTGATAGATCGCTAGCGGGAGGTGATACGCAGTATTTT; CDR3 protein: CASSDRSLAGGDTQYF
V gene: TRBV5-1; clone size: many; D gene: NA; J gene: TRBJ2-2; CDR3 DNA: TGCGCCAGCAGCTCCGACACTGGACGATCCGGGGAGCTGTTTTTT; CDR3 protein: CASSSDTGRSGELFF
V gene: TRBV6-5; clone size: few; D gene: NA; J gene: TRBJ2-7; CDR3 DNA: TGTGCCAGCAGTGGAGAGGGACGGCACTACGAGCAGTACTTC; CDR3 protein: CASSGEGRHYEQYF
V gene: TRBV28; clone size: many; D gene: TRBD1; J gene: TRBJ2-7; CDR3 DNA: TGTGCCAGCAGCCTCCGGGACAGACTCTACGAGCAGTACTTC; CDR3 protein: CASSLRDRLYEQYF
V gene: TRBV9; clone size: NA; D gene: NA; J gene: TRBJ2-7; CDR3 DNA: TGTGCCAGCAGCGCATCTGGGACTGCCACCTACGAGCAGTACTTC; CDR3 protein: CASSASGTATYEQYF
V gene: TRBV29-1; clone size: many; D gene: NA; J gene: TRBJ1-3; CDR3 DNA: TGCAGCACCCGGGACGCGAACTCTGGAAACACCATATATTTT; CDR3 protein: CSTRDANSGNTIYF
V gene: TRBV20-1; clone size: many; D gene: TRBD2; J gene: TRBJ2-7; CDR3 DNA: TGCAGTGCTGTGACTAGCGGGTTTTACGAGCAGTACTTC; CDR3 protein: CSAVTSGFYEQYF
V gene: TRBV6-2/TRBV6-3; clone size: NA; D gene: TRBD2; J gene: TRBJ2-7; CDR3 DNA: TGTGCCAGCAGGCCGGGACTAGCGGTAAGAGAGCAGTACTTC; CDR3 protein: CASRPGLAVREQYF
V gene: TRBV5-1; clone size: many; D gene: NA; J gene: TRBJ2-5; CDR3 DNA: TGCGCCAGCAGCCCGTCCCAAGAGACCCAGTACTTC; CDR3 protein: CASSPSQETQYF
V gene: TRBV24-1; clone size: many; D gene: TRBD2; J gene: TRBJ2-1; CDR3 DNA: TGTGCCACCACGGCGGGAGGGCCGAATGAGCAGTTCTTC; CDR3 protein: CATTAGGPNEQFF
V gene: TRBV11-2; clone size: many; D gene: NA; J gene: TRBJ1-1; CDR3 DNA: TGTGCCAGCAGCTTAGAGACAGACTATGAAGCTTTCTTT; CDR3 protein: CASSLETDYEAFF
V gene: TRBV4-1; clone size: many; D gene: NA; J gene: TRBJ1-6; CDR3 DNA: TGCGCCAGCAGCCAAGAAGGGGCAGGGAGCAATTCACCCCTCCACTTT; CDR3 protein: CASSQEGAGSNSPLHF
V gene: TRBV2; clone size: NA; D gene: TRBD1; J gene: TRBJ1-2; CDR3 DNA: TGTGCCAGCTGTATTTTATCCGGACAGGACCTTAGGGGGCTCGCCTTC; CDR3 protein: CASCILSGQDLRGLAF
V gene: TRBV2; clone size: few; D gene: TRBD2; J gene: TRBJ2-3; CDR3 DNA: TGTGCCAGAAGTTCCCGAGCGGGAGGGACAGATACGCAGTATTTT; CDR3 protein: CARSSRAGGTDTQYF
V gene: TRBV12-3/TRBV12-4; clone size: few; D gene: NA; J gene: TRBJ1-3; CDR3 DNA: TGTGCCAGCAGTTTTGACAGACGTGGAAACACCATATATTTT; CDR3 protein: CASSFDRRGNTIYF
V gene: TRBV21-1; clone size: NA; D gene: NA; J gene: TRBJ2-5; CDR3 DNA: TGTGCCAGCAGCAATAGAAAGCGGGACCCCCTACAGTTCGAGTACTTC; CDR3 protein: CASSNRKRDPLQFEYF
V gene: TRBV4-1; clone size: many; D gene: NA; J gene: TRBJ2-1; CDR3 DNA: TGCGCCAGCAGCCAAGTAACCCTGATAGATGAGCAGTTCTTC; CDR3 protein: CASSQVTLIDEQFF
V gene: TRBV14; clone size: few; D gene: NA; J gene: TRBJ1-5; CDR3 DNA: TGTGCCAGCAGCCAAGGCTTATCTCAGCCCCAGCATTTT; CDR3 protein: CASSQGLSQPQHF
V gene: TRBV6-6; clone size: few; D gene: NA; J gene: TRBJ2-5; CDR3 DNA: TGTGCCAGCAGTTACACTCAAGAGACCCAGTACTTC; CDR3 protein: CASSYTQETQYF
V gene: TRBV4-2; clone size: many; D gene: NA; J gene: TRBJ1-1; CDR3 DNA: TGTGCCAGCAGCCAAGTTGAAGGGGACACTGAAGCTTTCTTT; CDR3 protein: CASSQVEGDTEAFF
V gene: TRBV5-1; clone size: NA; D gene: NA; J gene: TRBJ1-4; CDR3 DNA: TGCGCCAGCAGGACCCTCGGACAGACGGGTGAAAAACTGTTTTTT; CDR3 protein: CASRTLGQTGEKLFF
V gene: TRBV29-1; clone size: many; D gene: TRBD1; J gene: TRBJ2-6; CDR3 DNA: TGCAGCGTCCGACAGGGGGCCTCTGGGGCCAACGTCCTGACTTTC; CDR3 protein: CSVRQGASGANVLTF
V gene: TRBV29-1; clone size: many; D gene: TRBD1; J gene: TRBJ2-5; CDR3 DNA: TGCAGCGTGGAACAGGGGAATGGGGAGACCCAGTACTTC; CDR3 protein: CSVEQGNGETQYF
V gene: TRBV21-1; clone size: NA; D gene: NA; J gene: TRBJ2-1; CDR3 DNA: TGTGCCAGCGGCAGGGGTCAGGGCTCCTACAATGAGCAGTTCTTC; CDR3 protein: CASGRGQGSYNEQFF
V gene: TRBV12-3/TRBV12-4; clone size: NA; D gene: TRBD1; J gene: TRBJ1-1; CDR3 DNA: TGTGCCAGCAGTTTGGGGGCGACAGGGGGCAGTAGCACTGAAGCTTTCTTT; CDR3 protein: CASSLGATGGSSTEAFF
V gene: TRBV19; clone size: many; D gene: NA; J gene: TRBJ1-5; CDR3 DNA: TGTGCCAGTAGTGCAGACAGCTACAATCAGCCCCAGCATTTT; CDR3 protein: CASSADSYNQPQHF
V gene: TRBV2; clone size: NA; D gene: TRBD2; J gene: TRBJ2-2; CDR3 DNA: TGTGCCAGCAGTGAGCGGGAGAGGACCGGGGAGCTGTTTTTT; CDR3 protein: CASSERERTGELFF
V gene: TRBV28; clone size: many; D gene: NA; J gene: TRBJ2-5; CDR3 DNA: TGTGCCAGCAGTTTCCTGTTTCGAGGGACCCAGTACTTC; CDR3 protein: CASSFLFRGTQYF
V gene: TRBV5-1; clone size: NA; D gene: TRBD1; J gene: TRBJ1-1; CDR3 DNA: TGCGCCAGCAGCGTGACAGGGATGAACACTGAAGCTTTCTTT; CDR3 protein: CASSVTGMNTEAFF
V gene: TRBV12-3/TRBV12-4; clone size: few; D gene: TRBD1; J gene: TRBJ1-2; CDR3 DNA: TGTGCCAGCCACCAGGGGGGCAACTATGGCTACACCTTC; CDR3 protein: CASHQGGNYGYTF
V gene: TRBV20-1; clone size: many; D gene: NA; J gene: TRBJ2-7; CDR3 DNA: TGCAGTGCCCCCGGAGAAGGTGCCTCGTCGACCTACGAGCAGTACTTC; CDR3 protein: CSAPGEGASSTYEQYF
V gene: TRBV6-4; clone size: many; D gene: NA; J gene: TRBJ2-1; CDR3 DNA: TGTGCCAGCAGTGTAGACGGGAGCGCCTACAATGAGCAGTTCTTC; CDR3 protein: CASSVDGSAYNEQFF
V gene: TRBV6-1; clone size: many; D gene: TRBD2; J gene: TRBJ2-3; CDR3 DNA: TGTGCCAGCATACGGGGGAGGGCCGCAGATACGCAGTATTTT; CDR3 protein: CASIRGRAADTQYF
V gene: TRBV7-3; clone size: many; D gene: NA; J gene: TRBJ1-1; CDR3 DNA: TGTGCCAGCAGCTTGTCGTCTACAAAGAACACTGAAGCTTTCTTT; CDR3 protein: CASSLSSTKNTEAFF
V gene: TRBV6-1; clone size: NA; D gene: TRBD2; J gene: TRBJ2-1; CDR3 DNA: TGTGCCAGCACAAGACTAGCTTTACCGATTTTGGGCAATGAGCAGTTCTTC; CDR3 protein: CASTRLALPILGNEQFF
V gene: TRBV3-1; clone size: many; D gene: TRBD2; J gene: TRBJ2-3; CDR3 DNA: TGTGCCAGCAGCCAAGACGGAGCGGGGACAGATACGCAGTATTTT; CDR3 protein: CASSQDGAGTDTQYF
V gene: TRBV5-1; clone size: few; D gene: NA; J gene: TRBJ2-2; CDR3 DNA: TGCGCCAGCAGCTTGGAACTAGCAATTCACACCGGGGAGCTGTTTTTT; CDR3 protein: CASSLELAIHTGELFF
V gene: TRBV28; clone size: few; D gene: NA; J gene: TRBJ2-3; CDR3 DNA: TGTGCCAACGCCACCGACACAGATACGCAGTATTTT; CDR3 protein: CANATDTDTQYF
V gene: TRBV27; clone size: few; D gene: TRBD2; J gene: TRBJ2-3; CDR3 DNA: TGTGCCAGCAGTTTACTCGCGGGAGGGCCCGCAGATACGCAGTATTTT; CDR3 protein: CASSLLAGGPADTQYF
V gene: TRBV12-3/TRBV12-4; clone size: many; D gene: TRBD2; J gene: TRBJ2-7; CDR3 DNA: TGTGCCAGCAGTTTGACTAGCGTGAACGAGCAGTACTTC; CDR3 protein: CASSLTSVNEQYF
V gene: TRBV6-6; clone size: NA; D gene: NA; J gene: TRBJ1-5; CDR3 DNA: TGTGCCAGCAGCCCAGGGTTTACGAGCAATCAGCCCCAGCATTTT; CDR3 protein: CASSPGFTSNQPQHF
V gene: TRBV11-2; clone size: many; D gene: NA; J gene: TRBJ1-6; CDR3 DNA: TGTGCCAGCAGCCACAACAGAGGGCGAAATTCACCCCTCCACTTT; CDR3 protein: CASSHNRGRNSPLHF
V gene: TRBV27; clone size: many; D gene: NA; J gene: TRBJ1-1; CDR3 DNA: TGTGCCAGCAGTTTCCGACAGGTCAGCACTGAAGCTTTCTTT; CDR3 protein: CASSFRQVSTEAFF
V gene: TRBV18; clone size: many; D gene: NA; J gene: TRBJ1-2; CDR3 DNA: TGTGCCAGCTCACGCGACAGCCCCTATGGCTACACCTTC; CDR3 protein: CASSRDSPYGYTF